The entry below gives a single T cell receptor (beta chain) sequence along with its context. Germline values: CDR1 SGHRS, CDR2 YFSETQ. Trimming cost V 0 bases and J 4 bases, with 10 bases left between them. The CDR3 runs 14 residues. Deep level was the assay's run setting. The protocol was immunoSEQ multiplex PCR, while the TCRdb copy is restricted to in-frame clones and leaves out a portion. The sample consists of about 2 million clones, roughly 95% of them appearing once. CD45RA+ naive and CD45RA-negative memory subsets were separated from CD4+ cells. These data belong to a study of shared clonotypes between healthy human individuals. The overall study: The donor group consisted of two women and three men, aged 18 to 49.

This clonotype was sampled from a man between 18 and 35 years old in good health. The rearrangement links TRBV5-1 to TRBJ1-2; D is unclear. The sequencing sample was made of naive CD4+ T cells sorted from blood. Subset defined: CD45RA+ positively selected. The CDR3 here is CASSLDSTSYGYTF. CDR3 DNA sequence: TGCGCCAGCAGCTTGGACAGTACCAGCTATGGCTACACCTTC.